This T cell receptor (beta chain) was identified in a study of cytomegalovirus exposure and HLA in healthy donors. Across the whole study: The study's early data release held approximately 91 million unique TCRs from HLA-typed donors. Findings of the study overall: The study carried out a later analysis of TCR beta sequences. It associated approximately 17,000 of them with specific HLA alleles at a false discovery rate of 0.05. Presence/absence analyses assumed roughly uniform sequencing depth across donors, which may not hold. Later on, a genetic analysis was performed. It linked a missense variant in DCLRE1C with V- and J-gene trimming of TCR beta.

Remarks on this clone: What it recognizes is unknown.

This PCR relied on a set of 60 Vbeta primers and 13 Jbeta primers. This table comes from immunoSEQ multiplex PCR, and its TCRdb copy is limited to in-frame clones, with some not included. The sample gives 170,000 or so clones, 84% of which show up once; more than 4% is in the top ten. V was pared by 6 bases and J by 0 bases, with 11 bases between. This CDR3 contains 14 residues. Germline CDR1 reads MNHEY; CDR2 reads SMNVEV (reference sequence). This TCR came from a girl aged 5 to 17 in good health and CMV-seropositive. Specimen: PBMCs. The chain joins TRBV27 to TRBJ1-1; D gene ambiguous. In nucleotides, the CDR3 is TGTGCCAGCAGCAGGCAGCTCATGAACACTGAAGCTTTCTTT. This gives the protein CASSRQLMNTEAFF.